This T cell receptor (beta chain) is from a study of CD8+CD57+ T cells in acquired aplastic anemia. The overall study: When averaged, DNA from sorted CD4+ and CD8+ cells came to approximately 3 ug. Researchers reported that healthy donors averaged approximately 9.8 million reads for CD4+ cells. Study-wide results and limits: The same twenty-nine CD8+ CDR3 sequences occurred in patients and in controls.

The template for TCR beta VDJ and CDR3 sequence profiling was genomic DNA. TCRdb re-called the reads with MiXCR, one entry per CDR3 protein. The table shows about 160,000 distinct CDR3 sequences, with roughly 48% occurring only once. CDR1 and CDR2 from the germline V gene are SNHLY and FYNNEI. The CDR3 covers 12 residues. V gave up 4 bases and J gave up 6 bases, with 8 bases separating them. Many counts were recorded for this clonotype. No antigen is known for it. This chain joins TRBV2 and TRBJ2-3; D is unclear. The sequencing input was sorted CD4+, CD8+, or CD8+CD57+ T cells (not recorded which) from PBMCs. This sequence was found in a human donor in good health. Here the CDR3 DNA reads TGTGCCAGCAGTGTTTCGTCCGATACGCAGTATTTT. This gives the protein CASSVSSDTQYF.